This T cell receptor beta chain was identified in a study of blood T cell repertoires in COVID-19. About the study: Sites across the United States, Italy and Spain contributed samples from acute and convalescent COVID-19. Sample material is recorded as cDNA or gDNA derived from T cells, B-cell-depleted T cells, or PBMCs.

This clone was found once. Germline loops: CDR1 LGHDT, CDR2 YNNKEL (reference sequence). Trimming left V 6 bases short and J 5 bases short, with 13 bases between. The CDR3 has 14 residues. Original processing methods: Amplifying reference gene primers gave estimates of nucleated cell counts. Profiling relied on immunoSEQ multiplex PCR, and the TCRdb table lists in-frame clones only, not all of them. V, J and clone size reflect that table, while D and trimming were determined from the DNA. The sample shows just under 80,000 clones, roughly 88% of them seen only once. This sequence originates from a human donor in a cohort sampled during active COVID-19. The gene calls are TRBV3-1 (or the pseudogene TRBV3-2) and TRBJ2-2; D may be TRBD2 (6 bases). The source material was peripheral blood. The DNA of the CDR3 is TGTGCCAGCAGACGTGAAGGGAGGACCGGGGAGCTGTTTTTT. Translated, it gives CASRREGRTGELFF.